One and the same sample provided the 13 T cell receptor beta chains below, sequenced in a study of blood T cell repertoires in COVID-19 (dated by TCRdb to 2020 to 2022). Libraries were made using the immunoSEQ multiplex PCR assay. TCRdb obtained this table from immuneACCESS and retained in-frame rearrangements with V and J assigned. These tables miss some clones; where compared with another copy, unresolved V genes account for less than half of the shortfall, and the remainder is unexplained. This sample comprises roughly 90,000 clones, 70% to 85% of them detected only once. The top ten hold around an eighth of the sample. The sample consisted of peripheral blood. The receptors were gathered from a human donor in a cohort sampled during active COVID-19.

The chain links TRBV4-3 to TRBJ2-7; 8 bases map to TRBD2. Germline CDR1 is LGHNA and CDR2 is YSLEER. The CDR3 length is 16 residues. V lost 1 base, J lost 6 bases, and 11 bases stayed unmatched. CDR3 protein: CASSQGWVSGSPEQYF. The CDR3 nucleotides are TGCGCCAGCAGCCAAGGATGGGTCAGCGGGAGTCCCGAGCAGTACTTC.

This chain links TRBV9 with TRBJ2-3, with 8 bases aligning to TRBD2. The germline CDR1 and CDR2 sequences are SGDLS and YYNGEE. The CDR3 sequence is 14 residues long. The J segment lost 5 bases and the V segment lost 4 bases, leaving 6 bases of the junction unmatched. CDR3 DNA: TGTGCCAGCAGCTCCCGGCGGGGGGAAGATACGCAGTATTTT. This encodes CASSSRRGEDTQYF.

The J gene is TRBJ2-7, the V gene TRBV18; possible D gene TRBD2, 5 bases. CDR1 KGHSH and CDR2 LQKENI come from the germline V gene. Between the trimmed V and J ends, which lost 2 bases and 5 bases, there was a span of 7 bases. The CDR3 extends over 12 amino acids. CDR3 nucleotide sequence: TGTGCCAGCTCACCAGAGGGCAACGAGCAGTACTTC. Protein sequence: CASSPEGNEQYF.

Worth noting for this clone: A read error may produce the germline difference seen at one junction end. This chain connects TRBV15 to TRBJ2-7, with D perhaps matching TRBD2 (6 bases). This CDR3 has 13 residues. Germline V gene lookup returns CDR1 LNHNV and CDR2 YYDKDF (reference sequence). In DNA, the CDR3 is TGTGCCACCAGCAGGACCGGGGACTTCCTAGAGTTCTTC. Translating gives CATSRTGDFLEFF.

This chain uses TRBV4-3 with TRBJ2-7; D remains unclear. The CDR3 totals 15 residues. The ends were cut back, 0 bases at V and 3 bases at J, with 12 bases in the middle. Germline lookup yields CDR1 LGHNA and CDR2 YSLEER. CDR3 DNA sequence: TGCGCCAGCAGCCAAGACCGTACAGAGCTCTACGAGCAGTACTTC. Residues: CASSQDRTELYEQYF.

This clone was recorded a few times. V and J are TRBV30 and TRBJ2-7; possible D gene TRBD1, 6 bases. Germline V gene lookup returns CDR1 GTSNPN and CDR2 SVGIG (reference sequence). CDR3 length: 13 residues. Deletions cut 4 bases from V and 0 bases from J, with 10 bases between. For the CDR3, the DNA is TGTGCCTGGACACGGGACATCTCCTACGAGCAGTACTTC. Residues: CAWTRDISYEQYF.

The V and J genes are TRBV9 and TRBJ2-7; 9 nucleotides agree with TRBD2. The CDR3 spans 13 residues. Germline assignment: CDR1 SGDLS and CDR2 YYNGEE. V dropped 6 bases and J dropped 4; count of bases not matched to a gene: 5. CDR3 sequence: CASKREDGYEQYF. The CDR3 DNA reads TGTGCCAGCAAGCGGGAGGATGGGTACGAGCAGTACTTC.

This rearrangement joins TRBV7-6 to TRBJ2-1, with D possibly matching TRBD1 (6 bases). This CDR3 region has 16 residues. CDR1 SGHVS and CDR2 FNYEAQ come from the germline V gene. The V gene lost 0 bases and the J gene lost 9 bases, with 18 bases spanning the gap. In nucleotides, the CDR3 is TGTGCCAGCAGCTTAGCCTCAGGGGCCGGCGCGGGTGAGCAGTTCTTC. It translates to CASSLASGAGAGEQFF.

The chain carries TRBV18 and TRBJ1-6, with a tentative D call TRBD1 (5 bases). Germline CDR1 and CDR2: KGHSH and LQKENI. The CDR3 sequence is 15 residues long. V was clipped by 2 bases and J by 7 bases, with 12 bases between them. In DNA form, the CDR3 reads TGTGCCAGCTCACCATCCCAGGGAGGGAATTCACCCCTCCACTTT. This encodes CASSPSQGGNSPLHF.

The V and J genes are TRBV10-3 and TRBJ1-1; 8 bases agree with TRBD1. The J segment lost 5 bases and the V segment lost 0 bases, leaving 2 bases of the junction unmatched. CDR3 length: 14 residues. The V gene's germline CDR1 is ENHRY and CDR2 SYGVKD. The CDR3 loop is CAISESNRGTEAFF. DNA of the CDR3: TGTGCCATCAGTGAGTCCAACAGGGGGACTGAAGCTTTCTTT.

The chain joins TRBV20-1 to TRBJ1-5; TRBD1 is a possible D gene (5 bases). V was cut by 3 bases and J by 7 bases, with 13 bases left in between. The germline gives CDR1 DFQATT, CDR2 SNEGSKA (reference sequence). The CDR3 runs to 13 residues. CDR3 sequence: CSASIGGRQPQHF. The CDR3 DNA reads as TGCAGTGCTAGTATCGGGGGTCGACAGCCCCAGCATTTT.

The chain joins TRBV3-1 (or the pseudogene TRBV3-2) to TRBJ2-1; D is uncertain. CDR1 and CDR2 from the germline V gene are LGHDT and YNNKEL (reference sequence). V gave up 7 bases and J gave up 9 bases, with 16 bases separating them. This CDR3 spans 13 amino acids. The CDR3 sequence: CASTLGPLGEQFF. DNA for the CDR3: TGTGCCAGCACCCTGGGCCCCTTGGGTGAGCAGTTCTTC.

The V call is TRBV7-6, the J call TRBJ2-2; TRBD2 is a possible D gene (5 bases). Germline CDR1 is SGHVS and CDR2 is FNYEAQ. The CDR3 spans 17 residues. V shed 1 base and J shed 5 bases, with 17 bases lying between them. CDR3 nucleotides: TGTGCCAGCAGCTTAGGAGCGGCCCGGTCTCAAACCGGGGAGCTGTTTTTT. Residues: CASSLGAARSQTGELFF.